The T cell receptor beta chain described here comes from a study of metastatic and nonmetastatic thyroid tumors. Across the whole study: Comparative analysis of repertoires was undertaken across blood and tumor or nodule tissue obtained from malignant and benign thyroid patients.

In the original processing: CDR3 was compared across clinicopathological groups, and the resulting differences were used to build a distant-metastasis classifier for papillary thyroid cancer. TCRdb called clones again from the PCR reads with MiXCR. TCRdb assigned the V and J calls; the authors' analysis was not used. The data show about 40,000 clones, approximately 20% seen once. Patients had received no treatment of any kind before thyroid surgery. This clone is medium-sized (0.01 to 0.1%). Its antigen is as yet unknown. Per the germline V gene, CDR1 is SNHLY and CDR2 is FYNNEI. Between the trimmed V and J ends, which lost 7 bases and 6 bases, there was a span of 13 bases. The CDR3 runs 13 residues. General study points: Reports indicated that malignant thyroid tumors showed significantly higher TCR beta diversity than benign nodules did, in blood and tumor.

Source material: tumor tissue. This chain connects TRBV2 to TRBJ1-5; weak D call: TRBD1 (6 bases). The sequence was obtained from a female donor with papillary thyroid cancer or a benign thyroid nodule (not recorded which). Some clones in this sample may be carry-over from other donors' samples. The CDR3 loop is CASTLQGGQPQHF. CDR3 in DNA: TGTGCCAGCACCTTACAGGGCGGTCAGCCCCAGCATTTT.